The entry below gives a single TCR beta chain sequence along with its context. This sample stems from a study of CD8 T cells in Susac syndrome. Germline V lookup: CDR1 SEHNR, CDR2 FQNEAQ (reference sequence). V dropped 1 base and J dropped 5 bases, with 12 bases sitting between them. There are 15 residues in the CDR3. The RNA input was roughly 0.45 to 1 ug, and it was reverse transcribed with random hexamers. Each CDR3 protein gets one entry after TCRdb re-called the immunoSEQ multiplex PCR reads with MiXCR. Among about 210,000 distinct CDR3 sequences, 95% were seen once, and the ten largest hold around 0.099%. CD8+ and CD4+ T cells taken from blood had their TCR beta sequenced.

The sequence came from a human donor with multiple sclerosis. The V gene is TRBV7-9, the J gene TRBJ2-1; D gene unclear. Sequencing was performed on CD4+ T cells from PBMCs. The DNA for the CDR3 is TGTGCCAGCAGCTTAGGGACCGGACGCAACAATGAGCAGTTCTTC. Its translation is CASSLGTGRNNEQFF.